Following are 17 T cell receptor beta chains from one sample sequenced in a study of blood T cell repertoires in COVID-19. The table came from immunoSEQ multiplex PCR; TCRdb's copy has only in-frame clones and leaves some out. The table lists 200,000 to 300,000 clones, 86% of them singletons. The sequenced material came from peripheral blood. The receptor source for this set is a woman under 40 who had recovered from COVID-19.

This chain links TRBV5-4 with TRBJ2-1, with D perhaps matching TRBD2 (7 bases). V was trimmed by 2 bases and J by 3 bases, leaving 12 bases between them. CDR3 length equals 15 residues. Per germline, CDR1 SGHNT and CDR2 YYREEE (reference sequence). The CDR3 here is CASSFPGGSYNEQFF. In DNA form, the CDR3 reads TGTGCCAGCAGCTTTCCGGGGGGCAGCTACAATGAGCAGTTCTTC.

The chain combines TRBV29-1 with TRBJ2-1; no clear D gene. Per the germline V gene, CDR1 is SQVTM and CDR2 is ANQGSEA. V was pared by 5 bases and J by 6 bases, with 11 bases between. This CDR3 spans 12 amino acids. This chain's CDR3 is CSVQAVFNEQFF. The DNA of the CDR3 is TGCAGCGTTCAGGCAGTTTTCAATGAGCAGTTCTTC.

This clone was counted between two and nine times. V and J are TRBV7-3 and TRBJ2-2, with 9 bases identical to TRBD1. The V gene end was trimmed by 4 bases and the J gene end by 6 bases; junction bases not matched to a gene: 15. This CDR3 region has 18 residues. The germline V gene encodes CDR1 SGHTA and CDR2 FQGTGA. CDR3 loop: CASSSTGGQGLFSGELFF. In DNA form, the CDR3 reads TGTGCCAGCAGCTCAACCGGGGGACAGGGTCTTTTTTCCGGGGAGCTGTTTTTT. Supplemented by reference TRBV7-3 and TRBJ2-2, the full variable domain reads GAGVSQTPSNKVTEKGKYVELRCDPISGHTALYWYRQSLGQGPEFLIYFQGTGAADDSGLPNDRFFAVRPEGSVSTLKIQRTERGDSAVYLCASSSTGGQGLFSGELFFGEGSRLTVL.

The genes are TRBV27 and TRBJ1-4, with 8 bases matching TRBD1. The trim removed 6 bases at V and 6 bases at J, leaving 15 bases unmatched. The CDR3 is 17 amino acids. Germline CDR1 MNHEY, CDR2 SMNVEV (reference sequence). The CDR3 nucleotides are TGTGCCAGCAGCCCACCCAGGGGGCGAGGTGGGGATGAAAAACTGTTTTTT. Residues: CASSPPRGRGGDEKLFF.

The chain uses TRBV6-5 and TRBJ2-5, with a weak D call TRBD1 (6 bases). This CDR3 has 13 residues. Germline values: CDR1 MNHEY, CDR2 SVGAGI. The ends were cut back, 5 bases at V and 7 bases at J, with 14 bases in the middle. In DNA, the CDR3 is TGTGCCAGCAGTATGGGGCTAGGGGGGACCCAGTACTTC. Amino acid sequence: CASSMGLGGTQYF.

The chain joins TRBV5-4 to TRBJ2-6, with D tentatively TRBD2 (6 bases). The CDR3 covers 18 residues. Germline values: CDR1 SGHNT, CDR2 YYREEE (reference sequence). The V and J ends lost 0 bases and 2 bases respectively, with 15 bases between them. CDR3 amino acids: CASSLGLGVNPGANVLTF. In DNA, the CDR3 is TGTGCCAGCAGCTTGGGACTAGGAGTCAACCCTGGGGCCAACGTCCTGACTTTC.

The chain joins TRBV15 to TRBJ1-3; 10 bases align to TRBD1. Germline values: CDR1 LNHNV, CDR2 YYDKDF (reference sequence). The ends lost 4 bases at V and 4 bases at J; junction bases unmatched: 4. CDR3 size: 15 residues. CDR3 DNA sequence: TGTGCCACCAGCACAGACAGGGGGCTCGGAAACACCATATATTTT. As protein: CATSTDRGLGNTIYF.

The chain uses TRBV14 and TRBJ2-7; the D gene is possibly TRBD1 (6 bases). The germline gives CDR1 SGHDN, CDR2 FVKESK. Deletions cut 7 bases from V and 5 bases from J, with 15 bases between. The CDR3 consists of 13 residues. The CDR3 DNA sequence: TGTGCCAGCAAGAAGACAGGAGTGGACGAGCAGTACTTC. It is translated as CASKKTGVDEQYF.

The chain's CDR3 is CASTKTGMNTEAFF. The CDR3 DNA reads TGTGCCAGCACCAAGACAGGGATGAACACTGAAGCTTTCTTT. This chain uses TRBV27 with TRBJ1-1; 7 positions agree with TRBD1. Germline-derived CDR1 and CDR2 are MNHEY and SMNVEV (reference sequence). CDR3 size: 14 residues. Trimming took 7 bases from V and 0 from J; bases not matched to a gene: 5.

The CDR3 nucleotides read TGTGCCAGCTCACCCAGCGGGGGAACTAACAATGAGCAGTTCTTC. Translated, it gives CASSPSGGTNNEQFF. The chain uses TRBV18 and TRBJ2-1, with 8 bases that match TRBD2. There are 15 residues in the CDR3. Germline V gives CDR1 KGHSH, CDR2 LQKENI. V trimming: 3 bases; J trimming: 5 bases; junction bases outside the gene matches: 6.

The CDR3 DNA follows: TGTGCCAGCAGCGACCGGGACATCTCACCCCTCCACTTT. Protein: CASSDRDISPLHF. This chain links TRBV9 with TRBJ1-6, with TRBD1 as a possible D gene (6 bases). Germline loops: CDR1 SGDLS, CDR2 YYNGEE. This CDR3 region has 13 residues. Trimming cost V 3 bases and J 10 bases, with 11 bases left between them.

The chain combines TRBV9 with TRBJ2-1, with 8 bases matching TRBD2. This CDR3 is 19 amino acids long. From germline, CDR1 is SGDLS and CDR2 YYNGEE. V gave up 4 bases and J gave up 2 bases; unmatched junction bases: 17. The CDR3 loop reads CASSPTTGGPAGAYNEQFF. CDR3 nucleotide sequence: TGTGCCAGCAGCCCAACTACGGGGGGACCAGCGGGGGCCTACAATGAGCAGTTCTTC.

This sequence joins TRBV9 and TRBJ2-5; D gene unclear. Trimming removed 4 bases from V and 1 base from J, with 11 bases in between. Germline loops: CDR1 SGDLS, CDR2 YYNGEE. The CDR3 is 14 amino acids. The DNA of the CDR3 is TGTGCCAGCAGCCTCTCTCTAGGCCAAGAGACCCAGTACTTC. Translation gives CASSLSLGQETQYF. The complete variable domain, with remaining parts taken from reference TRBV9 and TRBJ2-5, reads DSGVTQTPKHLITATGQRVTLRCSPRSGDLSVYWYQQSLDQGLQFLIQYYNGEERAKGNILERFSAQQFPDLHSELNLSSLELGDSALYFCASSLSLGQETQYFGPGTRLLVL.

The chain recombines TRBV5-1 with TRBJ2-1; maybe TRBD1 (5 bases). The length of the CDR3 is 13 residues. Germline CDR1 and CDR2: SGHRS and YFSETQ. V was cut by 0 bases and J by 8 bases, with 9 bases left in between. The CDR3 DNA reads as TGCGCCAGCAGCTTGGACCTCAGGGATGAGCAGTTCTTC. Translation gives CASSLDLRDEQFF.

The V call is TRBV9, the J call TRBJ2-1; no firm D call. This CDR3 spans 14 amino acids. V lost 0 bases and J lost 7, with 11 bases in between. Germline CDR1 and CDR2: SGDLS and YYNGEE. The CDR3, as DNA: TGTGCCAGCAGCGTAGAAACTAACACAAATGAGCAGTTCTTC. Protein product: CASSVETNTNEQFF. Drawing the rest from reference TRBV9 and TRBJ2-1, the complete variable domain is DSGVTQTPKHLITATGQRVTLRCSPRSGDLSVYWYQQSLDQGLQFLIQYYNGEERAKGNILERFSAQQFPDLHSELNLSSLELGDSALYFCASSVETNTNEQFFGPGTRLTVL.

This clone was counted between two and nine times. This chain uses TRBV4-3 with TRBJ2-3; 10 positions agree with TRBD1. J lost 3 bases, V lost 6 bases, and 6 bases had no gene match. This CDR3 contains 15 residues. Germline CDR1 reads LGHNA; CDR2 reads YSLEER. The CDR3 nucleotides are TGCGCCAGCAGGCTGGGGACAGGGGAAACAGATACGCAGTATTTT. Amino acids: CASRLGTGETDTQYF.

The chain couples TRBV5-8 to TRBJ2-1; 13 nucleotides match TRBD2. Germline loops: CDR1 SGHTS, CDR2 YDEGEE. The CDR3 is made up of 16 amino acids. With V trimmed by 4 bases and J by 3 bases, 4 bases remained unmatched. The CDR3 nucleotides read TGTGCCAGCAGCGATGGACTAGCGGGGGTCTACAATGAGCAGTTCTTC. It is translated as CASSDGLAGVYNEQFF.